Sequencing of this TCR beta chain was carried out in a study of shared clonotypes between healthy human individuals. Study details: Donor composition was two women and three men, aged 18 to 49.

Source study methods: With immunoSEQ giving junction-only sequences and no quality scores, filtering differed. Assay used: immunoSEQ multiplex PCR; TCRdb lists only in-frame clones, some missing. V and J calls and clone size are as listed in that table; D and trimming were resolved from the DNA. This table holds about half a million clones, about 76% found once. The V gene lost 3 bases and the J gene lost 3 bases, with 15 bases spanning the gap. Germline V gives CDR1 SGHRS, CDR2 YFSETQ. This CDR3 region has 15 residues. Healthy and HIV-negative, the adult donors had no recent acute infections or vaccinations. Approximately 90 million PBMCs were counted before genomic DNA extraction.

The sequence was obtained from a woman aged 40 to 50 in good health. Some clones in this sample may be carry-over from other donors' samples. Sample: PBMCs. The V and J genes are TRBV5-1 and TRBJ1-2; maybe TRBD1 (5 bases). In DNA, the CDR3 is TGCGCCAGCAGCTCGGGCCCTGGGGGAGACTATGGCTACACCTTC. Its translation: CASSSGPGGDYGYTF.